The next 10 T cell receptor beta chains were all read from a single sample in a study of blood T cell repertoires in COVID-19. Only in-frame clones appear in the TCRdb table, and some are missing; sequencing was by immunoSEQ multiplex PCR. The table shows 200,000 to 250,000 clones, with 90% to 95% occurring only once. Sample: peripheral blood. All receptors derive from a man in his sixties with COVID-19, enrolled during active disease.

The J gene is TRBJ2-7, the V gene TRBV9; TRBD2 aligns across 8 bases. This CDR3 has 17 residues. Looked up from germline, CDR1 is SGDLS and CDR2 is YYNGEE. V shed 4 bases, J shed 7 bases, and the junction held 19 bases outside the gene matches. The CDR3 reads CASSPTPGGGKSGEQYF. Written as DNA, the CDR3 is TGTGCCAGCAGCCCCACCCCCGGGGGGGGTAAGAGTGGGGAGCAGTACTTC.

This clone appeared a single time. J is TRBJ2-7 and V is TRBV19, with 9 nucleotides matching TRBD1. Germline assignment: CDR1 LNHDA and CDR2 SQIVND (reference sequence). V gave up 7 bases and J gave up 5 bases; unmatched junction bases: 6. The CDR3 spans 13 residues. The CDR3: CASTRRTGDEQYF. For the CDR3, the DNA is TGTGCCAGTACGCGGCGGACAGGGGACGAGCAGTACTTC.

This chain joins TRBV10-1 and TRBJ1-2; 11 nucleotides line up with TRBD1. The V gene end was trimmed by 6 bases and the J gene end by 0 bases; junction bases not matched to a gene: 24. CDR1 is WNHNN, CDR2 SYGVQD, per germline (reference sequence). This CDR3 has 22 amino acids. The CDR3 loop reads CASRVKWTGGHITYKANYGYTF. CDR3 DNA: TGCGCCAGCAGAGTTAAATGGACAGGGGGCCACATCACCTATAAAGCTAACTATGGCTACACCTTC.

The chain couples TRBV9 to TRBJ2-1; 7 bases are shared with TRBD2. Germline CDR1 reads SGDLS; CDR2 reads YYNGEE. V dropped 6 bases and J dropped 4; count of bases not matched to a gene: 22. The CDR3 sequence is 19 residues long. The CDR3 DNA sequence: TGTGCCAGCACCGCCTCCGGTAGCGGGCACACTTCTATTTACAATGAGCAGTTCTTC. Protein: CASTASGSGHTSIYNEQFF. The complete variable domain, with remaining parts taken from reference TRBV9 and TRBJ2-1, reads DSGVTQTPKHLITATGQRVTLRCSPRSGDLSVYWYQQSLDQGLQFLIQYYNGEERAKGNILERFSAQQFPDLHSELNLSSLELGDSALYFCASTASGSGHTSIYNEQFFGPGTRLTVL.

The V gene is TRBV27, the J gene TRBJ2-7; TRBD1 agrees at 8 bases. Germline V CDR1 and CDR2: MNHEY, SMNVEV (reference sequence). V was pared by 4 bases and J by 2 bases, with 13 bases of the junction left unmatched. The CDR3 has 17 residues. CDR3 bases: TGTGCCAGCAGTTCCTTCTCCGGACAGGGTTCAGCCTACGAGCAGTACTTC. It encodes CASSSFSGQGSAYEQYF.

This chain uses TRBV3-1 (or the pseudogene TRBV3-2) with TRBJ1-6; D is possibly TRBD1 (5 bases). Between the trimmed V and J ends, which lost 4 bases and 0 bases, there was a span of 7 bases. Germline CDR1 and CDR2: LGHDT and YNNKEL (reference sequence). The CDR3 sequence is 15 residues long. The CDR3 DNA follows: TGTGCCAGCAGCCCACAGGCCTCCTATAATTCACCCCTCCACTTT. Encoded protein: CASSPQASYNSPLHF.

This chain connects TRBV5-1 to TRBJ2-3, with D possibly being TRBD2 (6 bases). Germline CDR1 and CDR2: SGHRS and YFSETQ. V lost 4 bases to trimming and J lost 3 bases, with 18 bases between them. This CDR3 contains 16 residues. For the CDR3, the DNA is TGCGCCAGCAGCCGGGCGCAGATCGGGGGTACAGATACGCAGTATTTT. Protein product: CASSRAQIGGTDTQYF.

This chain links TRBV2 with TRBJ2-7; D not resolved. CDR3 length equals 12 residues. V shed 1 base and J shed 12 bases, with 13 bases lying between them. Germline CDR1 is SNHLY and CDR2 is FYNNEI. The CDR3 loop reads CASSEDPVVGYF. The CDR3 DNA is TGTGCCAGCAGTGAAGACCCCGTTGTCGGGTACTTC.

The chain combines TRBV6-2 or TRBV6-3 with TRBJ2-1, with 9 bases lining up with TRBD2. Per germline, CDR1 MNHEY and CDR2 SVGEGT. Germline trimming cut 5 bases from V and 2 bases from J; bases unmatched to any gene: 7. The length of the CDR3 is 16 residues. The CDR3 DNA follows: TGTGCCAGCAGTACCAGCGTAGCGGGAGCCTACAATGAGCAGTTCTTC. This translates into CASSTSVAGAYNEQFF.

The CDR3 nucleotides are TGTGCCAGCAGCCCCGTTTCAGGGTGGAATAATTCACCCCTCCACTTT. It specifies CASSPVSGWNNSPLHF. This chain links TRBV3-1 (or the pseudogene TRBV3-2) with TRBJ1-6, with D possibly being TRBD1 (5 bases). Between the trimmed V and J ends, which lost 4 bases and 5 bases, there was a span of 15 bases. The CDR3 is 16 amino acids. From germline, CDR1 is LGHDT and CDR2 YNNKEL (reference sequence).